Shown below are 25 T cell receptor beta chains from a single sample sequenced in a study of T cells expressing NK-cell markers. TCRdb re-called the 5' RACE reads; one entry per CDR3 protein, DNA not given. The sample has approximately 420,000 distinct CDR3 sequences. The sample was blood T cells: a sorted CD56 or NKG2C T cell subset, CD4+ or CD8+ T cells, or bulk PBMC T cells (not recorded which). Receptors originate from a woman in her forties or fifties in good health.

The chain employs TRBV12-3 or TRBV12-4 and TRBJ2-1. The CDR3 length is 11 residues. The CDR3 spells CASRRDYEQFF.

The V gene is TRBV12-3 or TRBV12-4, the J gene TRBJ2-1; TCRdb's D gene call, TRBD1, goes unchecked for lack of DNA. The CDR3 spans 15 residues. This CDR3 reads CASNQGQGNANEQFF.

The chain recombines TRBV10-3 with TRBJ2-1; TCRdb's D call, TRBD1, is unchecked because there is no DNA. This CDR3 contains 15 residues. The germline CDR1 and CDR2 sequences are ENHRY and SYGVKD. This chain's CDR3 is CAINKDRGLYNEQFF.

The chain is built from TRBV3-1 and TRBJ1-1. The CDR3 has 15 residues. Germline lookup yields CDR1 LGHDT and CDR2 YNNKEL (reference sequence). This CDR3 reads CASSKTGRGNTEAFF.

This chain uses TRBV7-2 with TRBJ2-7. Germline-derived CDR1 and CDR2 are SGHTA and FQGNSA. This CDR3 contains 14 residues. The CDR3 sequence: CASSLNSRSYEQYF.

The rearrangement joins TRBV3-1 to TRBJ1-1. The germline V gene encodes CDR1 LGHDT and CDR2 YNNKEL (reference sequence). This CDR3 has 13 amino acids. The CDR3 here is CASSQVRGQGAFF.

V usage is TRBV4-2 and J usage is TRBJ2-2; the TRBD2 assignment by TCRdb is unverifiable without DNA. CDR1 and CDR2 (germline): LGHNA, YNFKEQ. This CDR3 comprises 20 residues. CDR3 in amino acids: CASSQELVLAGVRFTGELFF.

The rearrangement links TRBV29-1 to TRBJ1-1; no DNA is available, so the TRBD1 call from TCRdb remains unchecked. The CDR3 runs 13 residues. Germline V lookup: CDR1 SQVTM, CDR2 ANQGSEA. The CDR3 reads CSGLKGTNTEAFF.

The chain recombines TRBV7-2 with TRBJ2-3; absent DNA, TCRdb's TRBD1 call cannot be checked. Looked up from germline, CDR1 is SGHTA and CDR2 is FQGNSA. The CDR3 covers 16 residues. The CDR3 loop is CASSPLGGISTDTQYF.

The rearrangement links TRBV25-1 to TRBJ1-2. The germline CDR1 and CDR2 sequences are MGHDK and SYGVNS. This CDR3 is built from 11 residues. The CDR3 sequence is CASSGVYGYTF.

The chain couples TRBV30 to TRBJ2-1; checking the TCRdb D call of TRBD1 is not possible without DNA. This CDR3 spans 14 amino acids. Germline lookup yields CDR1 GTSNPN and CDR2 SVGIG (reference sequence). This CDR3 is CAWSVVGGESEQFF.

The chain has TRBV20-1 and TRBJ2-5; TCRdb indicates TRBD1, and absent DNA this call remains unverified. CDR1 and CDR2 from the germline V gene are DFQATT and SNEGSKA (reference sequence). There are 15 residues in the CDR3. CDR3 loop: CSATPRPPDRETQYF.

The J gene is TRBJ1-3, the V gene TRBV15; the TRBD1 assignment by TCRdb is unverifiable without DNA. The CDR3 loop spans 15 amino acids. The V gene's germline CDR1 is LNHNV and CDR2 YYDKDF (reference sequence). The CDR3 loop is CATSRGGQQGNTIYF.

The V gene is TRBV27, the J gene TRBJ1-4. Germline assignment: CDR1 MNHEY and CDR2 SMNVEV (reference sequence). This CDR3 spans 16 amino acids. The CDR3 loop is CASSLLWEGEGEKLFF.

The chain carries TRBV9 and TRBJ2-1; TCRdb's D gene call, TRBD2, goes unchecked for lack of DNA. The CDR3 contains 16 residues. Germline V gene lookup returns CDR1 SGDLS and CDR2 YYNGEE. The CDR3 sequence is CASSVVRESPRSEQFF.

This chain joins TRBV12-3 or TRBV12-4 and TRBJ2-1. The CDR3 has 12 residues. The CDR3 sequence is CASNTPNPEQFF.

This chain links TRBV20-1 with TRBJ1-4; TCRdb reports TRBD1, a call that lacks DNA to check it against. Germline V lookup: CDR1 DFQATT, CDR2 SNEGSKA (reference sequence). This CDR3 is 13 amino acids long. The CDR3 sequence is CSGRTGNNEKLFF.

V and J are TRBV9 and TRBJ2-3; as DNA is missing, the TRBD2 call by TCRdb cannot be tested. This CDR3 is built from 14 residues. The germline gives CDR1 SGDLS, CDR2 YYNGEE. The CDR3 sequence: CASSVGGRADTQYF.

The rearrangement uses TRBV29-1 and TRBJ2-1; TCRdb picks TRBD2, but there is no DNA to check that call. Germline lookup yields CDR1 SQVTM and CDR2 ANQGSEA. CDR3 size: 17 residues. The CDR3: CSVEDLPSGRAHNEQFF.

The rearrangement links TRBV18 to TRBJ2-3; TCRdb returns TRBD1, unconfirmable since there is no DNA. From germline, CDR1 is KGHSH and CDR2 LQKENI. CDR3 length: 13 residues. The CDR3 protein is CASSPGVENTQYF.

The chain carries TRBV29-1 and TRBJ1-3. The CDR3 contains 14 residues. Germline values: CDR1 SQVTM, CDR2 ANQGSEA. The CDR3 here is CSVDASGVGNTIYF.

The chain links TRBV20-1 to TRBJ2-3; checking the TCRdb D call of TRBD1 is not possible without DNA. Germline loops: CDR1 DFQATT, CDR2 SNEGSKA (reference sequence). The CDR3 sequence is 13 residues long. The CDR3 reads CSARVGTGYTQYF.

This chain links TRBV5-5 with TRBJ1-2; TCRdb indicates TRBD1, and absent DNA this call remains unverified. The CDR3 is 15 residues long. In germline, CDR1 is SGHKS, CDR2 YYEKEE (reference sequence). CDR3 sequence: CASSLGTGYNYGYTF.

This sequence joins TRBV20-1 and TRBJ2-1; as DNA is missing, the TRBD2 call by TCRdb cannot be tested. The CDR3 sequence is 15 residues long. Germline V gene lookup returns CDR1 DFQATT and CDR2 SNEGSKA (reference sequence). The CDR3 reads CSARIGAGAYNEQFF.

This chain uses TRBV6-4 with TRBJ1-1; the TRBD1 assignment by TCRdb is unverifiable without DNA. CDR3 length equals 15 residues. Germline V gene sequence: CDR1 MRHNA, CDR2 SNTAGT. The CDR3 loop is CASRLTGQGNTEAFF.